This T cell receptor beta chain appears in the sequencing data of a study of T cells expressing NK-cell markers. Study overall: Seven of the eight sequenced donors were classified as HCMV-seropositive, and one was classified as seronegative. Findings and caveats of the study: Whether expanded NKG2C-expressing T cell clones recognize HCMV is unknown. Topping the CD3+CD56-NKG2C+ fraction as well were these clonotypes, in a handful of donors.

With regard to this clonotype: Its antigen is not known.

CDR1 DFQATT and CDR2 SNEGSKA come from the germline V gene (reference sequence). The CDR3 covers 15 residues. Using the 5' RACE reads, TCRdb records one entry per CDR3 protein without DNA. The sample holds about 260,000 distinct CDR3 sequences. The clonotype comes from a man aged 18 to 35 in good health. The sequenced material came from blood T cells: a sorted CD56 or NKG2C T cell subset, CD4+ or CD8+ T cells, or bulk PBMC T cells (not recorded which). The chain couples TRBV20-1 to TRBJ1-5. The CDR3 sequence: CSARRPGDSNQPQHF.